The rows below give T cell receptor beta chains drawn from one sample of a study of early T cells in non-severe SARS-CoV-2 infection. TCRdb itself ran the 5' RACE reads through MiXCR, one entry per CDR3 protein. The data contain some 80,000 distinct CDR3 sequences, around an eighth of them singletons. Sequenced sample: whole blood. These receptors came from an adult who was a healthcare worker with PCR-confirmed SARS-CoV-2 infection or an uninfected control (not recorded which). CDR3s include the opening cysteine and the closing phenylalanine or tryptophan. Fields, in order: CDR3 DNA, CDR3 protein, J gene, D gene, V gene, clone size. The D gene is left open where the match is weak. The size field is filled for only some rows; it gives once, few, many or a size class.

TGCGCCAGCAGCTTTCGGGGAAAGAACACCGGGGAGCTGTTTTTT | CASSFRGKNTGELFF | TRBJ2-2 | - | TRBV5-1 | many
TGTGCCAGCAGTTCCGGACAGGGGGATCAGCCCCAGCATTTT | CASSSGQGDQPQHF | TRBJ1-5 | TRBD1 | TRBV6-5 | -
TGCAGTGCCGTGTGGAATGAGCAGTTCTTC | CSAVWNEQFF | TRBJ2-1 | - | TRBV20-1 | many
TGTGCCAGCTCGCCCCATCCTACAGGGGACACTGAAGCTTTCTTT | CASSPHPTGDTEAFF | TRBJ1-1 | TRBD1 | TRBV18 | -
TGTGCCAGCAGCCCCGGGACAGAGACCTACGAGCAGTACTTC | CASSPGTETYEQYF | TRBJ2-7 | TRBD1 | TRBV7-6 | few
TGTGCCAGCAGGGGTTGGGAGTATTTT | CASRGWEYF | TRBJ2-3 | - | TRBV2 | -
TGTGCCAGCAGGGGTATTTCGGTTGGTTCAGATACGCAGTATTTT | CASRGISVGSDTQYF | TRBJ2-3 | - | TRBV12-3/TRBV12-4 | medium-sized
TGTGCCAGCAGCTTACGTGACTTTAAGGGGAATGAGCAGTTCTTC | CASSLRDFKGNEQFF | TRBJ2-1 | - | TRBV11-2 | many
TGTGCCAGCCCCACGGGGGATACGCAGTATTTT | CASPTGDTQYF | TRBJ2-3 | - | TRBV28 | few
TGTGCCATCAGAAACACAGGTGGATGGAACACCGGGGAGCTGTTTTTT | CAIRNTGGWNTGELFF | TRBJ2-2 | - | TRBV10-3 | -
TGCAGTGCTCTACTAGCGGGAGGGGGAGAGACCCAGTACTTC | CSALLAGGGETQYF | TRBJ2-5 | TRBD2 | TRBV20-1 | -
TGTGCCAGCACTAAGGAAGATAGCTCCTACGAGCAGTACTTC | CASTKEDSSYEQYF | TRBJ2-7 | - | TRBV28 | few
TGTGCCACCCGGGCGGAAGAAGAGACCCAGTACTTC | CATRAEEETQYF | TRBJ2-5 | - | TRBV2 | few
TGTGCCAGCAGCCCTAATCGAGGAGCAGCTGAAGCTTTCTTT | CASSPNRGAAEAFF | TRBJ1-1 | - | TRBV11-1 | few
TGTGCCAGCAGTCGGACTAGCGGGGATTTATCCTACAATGAGCAGTTCTTC | CASSRTSGDLSYNEQFF | TRBJ2-1 | TRBD2 | TRBV9 | few
TGTGCCACCAGTGATTTGAAAGGACAGGGGCAGTACGAGCAGTACTTC | CATSDLKGQGQYEQYF | TRBJ2-7 | TRBD1 | TRBV24-1 | -
TGTGCCACCAGTGGGCCGGGACTAGCGGGAGCGGATGAGCAGTTCTTC | CATSGPGLAGADEQFF | TRBJ2-1 | TRBD2 | TRBV24-1 | few
TGTGCCAGCAGCCACCGCGCCTACAATGAGCAGTTCTTC | CASSHRAYNEQFF | TRBJ2-1 | - | TRBV3-1 | -
TGCAGCGGGGGACAGGGGGTTCGGGAGCAGTACTTC | CSGGQGVREQYF | TRBJ2-7 | TRBD1 | TRBV29-1 | -
TGTGCCAGCAGCTTAGCAGGATCAGTCACAGATACGCAGTATTTT | CASSLAGSVTDTQYF | TRBJ2-3 | - | TRBV7-6 | many
TGTGCCAGTAGACGGGGTGGCCTCTCTGGGGCCAACGTCCTGACTTTC | CASRRGGLSGANVLTF | TRBJ2-6 | - | TRBV19 | few
TGTGCCAGCAGCTCCGGGACAATATCCGGGACTAGCGGGAGGGCCAGGGCGCAGTATTTT | CASSSGTISGTSGRARAQYF | TRBJ2-3 | TRBD2 | TRBV5-4 | -
TGTGCCAGCTGGGACCGGGATACGCAGTATTTT | CASWDRDTQYF | TRBJ2-3 | - | TRBV6-5 | few
TGTGCCAGTAGTATGTACCGTTGGGATACGCAGTATTTT | CASSMYRWDTQYF | TRBJ2-3 | - | TRBV19 | few
TGTGCCAGTAGTATTAGCGGGACTAGCAGCTCCTACAATGAGCAGTTCTTC | CASSISGTSSSYNEQFF | TRBJ2-1 | TRBD2 | TRBV19 | few
TGTGCCAGCACCCGCACCCGGGCAGCTTACACCGGGGAGCTGTTTTTT | CASTRTRAAYTGELFF | TRBJ2-2 | - | TRBV12-3/TRBV12-4 | few
TGTGCCAGCAGTCTATTGGCCAATAATTCACCCCTCCACTTT | CASSLLANNSPLHF | TRBJ1-6 | - | TRBV11-2 | few
TGTGCCAGCCAAGACGGGGAGTCTTACGAGCAGTACTTC | CASQDGESYEQYF | TRBJ2-7 | - | TRBV27 | few
TGTGCCAGCAGCCCCCCGTCGAGCGGACCCTACAATGAGCAGTTCTTC | CASSPPSSGPYNEQFF | TRBJ2-1 | - | TRBV7-3 | many
TGTGCCAGCAGTTACTCGGCTAACTATGGCTACACCTTC | CASSYSANYGYTF | TRBJ1-2 | - | TRBV6-5 | many
TGTGCCAGCAGCGTAGCTGGAGGGACCCCCCCTGGGGGCTCCTACAATGAGCAGTTCTTC | CASSVAGGTPPGGSYNEQFF | TRBJ2-1 | - | TRBV9 | -
TGTGCCAGTAGTATAAGTTTTGCAGATACGCAGTATTTT | CASSISFADTQYF | TRBJ2-3 | - | TRBV19 | few
TGTGCCAGCAGCTCACCCTCTGGGACAGGGGGCGATCAGCCCCAGCATTTT | CASSSPSGTGGDQPQHF | TRBJ1-5 | TRBD1 | TRBV7-9 | many
TGTGCCAGCTCCCAAACGACAGGGGGGGTCCACGAGCAGTACTTC | CASSQTTGGVHEQYF | TRBJ2-7 | - | TRBV21-1 | -
TGTGCCAGCAGCTTAGGTGGAAACAGGGCCACCGGGGAGCTGTTTTTT | CASSLGGNRATGELFF | TRBJ2-2 | - | TRBV11-2 | few
TGTGCCACCAGTGACTCCGGGACTAGCGGGAGTTTGGACGAGCAGTACTTC | CATSDSGTSGSLDEQYF | TRBJ2-7 | TRBD2 | TRBV24-1 | -
TGTGCCAGCAGCCAAGTGGGACAGGGGGCAGTCACTGAAGCTTTCTTT | CASSQVGQGAVTEAFF | TRBJ1-1 | TRBD1 | TRBV3-1 | few
TGTGCCAGTAGTCCCGGGACACACTTCTATGGCTACACCTTC | CASSPGTHFYGYTF | TRBJ1-2 | - | TRBV19 | many
TGTGCCAGCAGTTTAAGGTTGGGGCGCTCACTGTTTTTT | CASSLRLGRSLFF | TRBJ1-4 | - | TRBV12-3/TRBV12-4 | few
TGTGCCAGCTCACCGCCGGGACAGACTAATGAAAAACTGTTTTTT | CASSPPGQTNEKLFF | TRBJ1-4 | TRBD1 | TRBV18 | many
TGCGCCAGCACGCAGAGTCCCGGGACAGGGATCTATGGCTACACCTTC | CASTQSPGTGIYGYTF | TRBJ1-2 | TRBD1 | TRBV5-1 | many
TGCGCCAGCAGCCAACTAGGCCCCTTTGAGCAGTACTTC | CASSQLGPFEQYF | TRBJ2-7 | - | TRBV4-1 | -
TGTGCCAGCAGGGCCAGCAACTCCTACGAGCAGTACTTC | CASRASNSYEQYF | TRBJ2-7 | - | TRBV6-1 | few
TGTGCCAGCAGCTTACTGGGACTAGCGGGTACTGAGCAGTTCTTC | CASSLLGLAGTEQFF | TRBJ2-1 | TRBD2 | TRBV7-2 | -
TGCAGTGCTAGGGCCGACAAGAACACTGAAGCTTTCTTT | CSARADKNTEAFF | TRBJ1-1 | - | TRBV20-1 | -
TGTGCCAGCAGCCAGGCGACAGGGGGCGGAAACATTCAGTACTTC | CASSQATGGGNIQYF | TRBJ2-4 | TRBD1 | TRBV14 | many